The table lists the clone carrying this T cell receptor (beta chain) with many counts. The data stem from a study of CD8+CD57+ T cells in acquired aplastic anemia. Profiling of TCR beta VDJ combinations and CDR3 sequences used genomic DNA as template. TCRdb re-analysed the reads in MiXCR, keeping a single row per CDR3 protein. The table lists 68,000 or so distinct CDR3 sequences, around 50% of them singletons. The V end lost 4 bases, the J end lost 6 bases, and 12 bases lay between the germline ends. CDR3 size: 13 residues. Germline CDR1 MGHRA, CDR2 YSYEKL. This sequence was found in a human donor in good health, serving as a control. The sample taken for sequencing was sorted CD4+, CD8+, or CD8+CD57+ T cells (not recorded which) from PBMCs. V gene TRBV4-1 combines with J gene TRBJ1-2; perhaps TRBD1 as D (6 bases). The CDR3 DNA reads as TGCGCCAGCAGCCGGACAGTAGAGGATGGCTACACCTTC. This codes for CASSRTVEDGYTF.